The present T cell receptor (beta chain) was sequenced within a study of cytomegalovirus exposure and HLA in healthy donors. Turning to the study itself: Roughly 180 million T cells yielded 100 million or so unique TCR beta sequences in earlier analysis.

Study findings and constraints: A missense DCLRE1C variant was associated with V- and J-gene trimming of TCR beta chains in a later analysis, and an independent cohort replicated the association.

Turning to this clone: No antigen is known for it.

Germline V gene data show CDR1 as SGDLS and CDR2 as YYNGEE. V lost 0 bases and J lost 2; bases outside the gene matches: 10. The CDR3 is 18 residues long. Primers: 60 Vbeta forward and 13 Jbeta reverse. Sequencing was performed with immunoSEQ multiplex PCR; in TCRdb, only in-frame clones are kept and a portion is missing. The data contain 110,000 to 150,000 clones, about 85% of them seen just once; the ten biggest clones take up roughly 2.7%. Donors in the study were healthy people who gave bone marrow. Sequences were obtained from PBMCs. V gene TRBV9 combines with J gene TRBJ2-3; 9 bases map to TRBD2. This sequence originates from a boy younger than 10 in good health and CMV-seronegative. The CDR3: CASSVATGTSQITDTQYF. CDR3 nucleotides: TGTGCCAGCAGCGTAGCTACGGGGACTAGCCAGATCACAGATACGCAGTATTTT. Full variable domain (rest looked up from reference TRBV9 and TRBJ2-3): DSGVTQTPKHLITATGQRVTLRCSPRSGDLSVYWYQQSLDQGLQFLIQYYNGEERAKGNILERFSAQQFPDLHSELNLSSLELGDSALYFCASSVATGTSQITDTQYFGPGTRLTVL.